This TCR beta chain was recovered during a study of blood T cell repertoires in COVID-19. V dropped 5 bases and J dropped 7 bases, with 18 bases sitting between them. Germline CDR1 SNHLY, CDR2 FYNNEI. The CDR3 runs to 15 residues. Original processing methods: Reference gene primer amplification gave estimated nucleated cell counts. Clones were sequenced by immunoSEQ multiplex PCR, and TCRdb holds only the in-frame ones, with some missing. The DNA was the basis for D and trimming; V, J and clone size are from that table. The sample contains about 140,000 clones, 70% to 85% of which appear only once. This clone appeared once.

This sequence was found in a man aged 60 to 69 with active or convalescent COVID-19. This sequence joins TRBV2 and TRBJ1-5, with D possibly TRBD1 on 6 matching bases. Material for sequencing was peripheral blood. DNA of the CDR3: TGTGCCAGCAGTTTCGGGGGGCTCGTCGGACAGCCCCAGCATTTT. It is translated as CASSFGGLVGQPQHF.